This T cell receptor beta chain originates from a study of metastatic and nonmetastatic thyroid tumors (dated by TCRdb to the early 2020s). With regard to the full study: Repertoires from peripheral blood and from tumor or nodule tissue samples of malignant and benign thyroid patients were compared. What the work shows at the level of the full study, not this receptor alone: In both blood and tumor samples, TCR beta diversity was reported to be significantly higher in malignant tumors than in benign nodules.

Libraries were made using PCR. The sequencer was an Illumina HiSeq 4000. High-throughput sequencing was used to profile the TCR beta-chain CDR3 region of every patient. The paper's data handling went like this. Drawing on CDR3 differences between clinicopathological groups, the researchers built a classifier meant to tell apart patients with distant-metastatic papillary thyroid cancer. The Shannon index was used to assess repertoire diversity, and the Morisita-Horn index was used to assess tumor-blood repertoire similarity. TCRdb handled the public reads itself, with Q25 trimming in fastp and clone calling in MiXCR, and kept productive beta chains. The V and J calls and clone size come from TCRdb's table, not from the authors' own analysis. In all, the sample holds under 30,000 clones, and about 15% of those were seen once. About a sixth of the sample is held by the ten biggest clonotypes. The germline V gene (reference sequence) sets CDR1 to LNHDA and CDR2 to SQIVND. CDR3 length: 14 amino acids, cysteine to phenylalanine. The sequence is cut down to CDR3 DNA, 42 bases in frame from base 1. The V end loses 3 bases and the J end loses 0 bases, and a stretch of 8 bases separates them.

This clone was seen repeatedly, ten times or more. This clone's antigen is unknown. The input lacks base qualities; no much larger clone sits a single base away. Before undergoing thyroid surgery, none of the patients had been given any kind of treatment. Using T-cell receptor beta sequencing, the researchers looked back retrospectively at clinical samples from patients, gathered between the early 2010s and the late 2010s. The chain is encoded by TRBV19 joined to TRBJ1-1; TRBD1 is a possible D gene, resting on 5 matching bases. Sequenced input: blood. This clonotype was obtained from a male donor with papillary thyroid cancer or a benign thyroid nodule (not recorded which). Some clones in this sample may be carry-over from other donors' samples. The DNA is TGTGCCAGTAGTATGGGACTCTTGAACACTGAAGCTTTCTTT. Its protein reads: CASSMGLLNTEAFF. The full variable domain, completed from the reference TRBV19 and TRBJ1-1 proteins outside the CDR3, reads DGGITQSPKYLFRKEGQNVTLSCEQNLNHDAMYWYRQDPGQGLRLIYYSQIVNDFQKGDIAEGYSVSREKKESFPLTVTSAQKNPTAFYLCASSMGLLNTEAFFGQGTRLTVV.